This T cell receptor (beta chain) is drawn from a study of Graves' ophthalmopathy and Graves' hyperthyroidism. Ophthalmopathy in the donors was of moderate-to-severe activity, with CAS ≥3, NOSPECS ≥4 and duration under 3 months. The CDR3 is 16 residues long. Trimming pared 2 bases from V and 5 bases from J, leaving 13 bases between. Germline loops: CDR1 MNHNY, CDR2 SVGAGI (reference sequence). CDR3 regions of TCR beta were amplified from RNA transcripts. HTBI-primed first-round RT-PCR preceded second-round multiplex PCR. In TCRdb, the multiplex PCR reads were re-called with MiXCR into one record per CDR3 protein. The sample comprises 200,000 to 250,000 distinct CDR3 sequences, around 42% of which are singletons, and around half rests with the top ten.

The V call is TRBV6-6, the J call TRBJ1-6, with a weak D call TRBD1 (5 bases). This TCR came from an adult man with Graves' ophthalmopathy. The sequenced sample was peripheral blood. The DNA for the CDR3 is TGTGCCAGCAGTTACGAGGGGAGCGAGGATAATTCACCCCTCCACTTT. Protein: CASSYEGSEDNSPLHF.